This TCR beta chain was obtained from a study of immune evolution from preneoplasia to lung adenocarcinoma. In the study overall: HLA loss of heterozygosity: 7% AIS, about 15% MIA, roughly 35% ADC, none AAH.

Broader study findings: Top clone frequencies peaked in normal lung, apparently declining through invasive adenocarcinoma.

With 2 bases clipped from V and 0 bases from J, the junction kept 4 bases outside the gene matches. The CDR3 consists of 16 residues. The germline gives CDR1 KGHSH, CDR2 LQKENI. This table comes from immunoSEQ multiplex PCR, and its TCRdb copy is limited to in-frame clones, with some not included. The table has about 9,000 clones, approximately 85% seen once. With respect to this clone: Its antigen is unknown.

The J gene is TRBJ1-5, the V gene TRBV18; 7 bases are shared with TRBD1. Material: FFPE minimally invasive lung adenocarcinoma tissue. The sequence derives from a person aged 70 to 85 with lung adenocarcinoma. CDR3 residues: CASSPDRASSNQPQHF. For the CDR3, the DNA is TGTGCCAGCTCACCAGACAGGGCGAGTAGCAATCAGCCCCAGCATTTT.